This T cell receptor (beta chain) was sequenced in a study of CD8 T cells in cerebrospinal fluid in Alzheimer's disease. About the research overall: Clonal expansion of CSF T cells was measured with plate-based and droplet-based single-cell sequencing. The study's findings and limits: Patients with mild cognitive impairment or Alzheimer's disease had a larger top CSF clone percentage than controls.

10X single-cell V(D)J and 5' gene-expression libraries profiled CSF cells. With the 10x single-cell sequencing reads reprocessed, TCRdb shows one record per CDR3 protein and no DNA. In all, the sample yields 1,500 to 2,000 distinct CDR3 sequences. CDR3 size: 13 residues. CDR1 and CDR2 (germline): SGHAT, FQNNGV. According to its frequency, this clonotype is medium-sized. Its cognate antigen is unknown. The chain links TRBV11-2 to TRBJ1-1. Material for sequencing was cerebrospinal fluid. The source of this sequence is a human donor in good health. CDR3 amino acids: CASSETGNTEAFF.